This TCR beta chain was retrieved from a study of human T cells and chemical hapten exposure (dated by TCRdb to the early 2020s). For context, the study as a whole: For sensitization, 2% DPC in acetone was applied to a roughly 2 cm by roughly 2 cm area of upper inner arm skin. Patients additionally received weekly therapeutic DPC doses to the scalp throughout the approximately 25-week study period. Patch testing on the upper back used Finn chambers containing 0.01% DPC, with scoring done after 6 days according to International Contact Dermatitis Research Group standards. Most of the patients in the cohort were female, and the cohort covered alopecia areata with under or over 50% scalp involvement, alopecia totalis and alopecia universalis. Libraries were pooled for sequencing, and variation in per-sample TCR yields was attributed mainly to small differences in library volumes within the pool. Peripheral blood TCR repertoire changes were tracked in vivo in alopecia patients during primary and secondary sensitization to the hapten diphenylcyclopropenone (DPC). Patient blood was sampled pre-sensitization (week 0) and at 2, 6 and about 24 weeks after DPC sensitization. Approximately 30 alopecia patients provided blood for TCR sequencing at one to four time points (pre-sensitization, 2, 6 and 24 weeks). On the study overall, not on this receptor specifically: Because all patients had alopecia, a presumed autoimmune disease, the immune response of the patients might differ from that of healthy individuals. Compared with pre-sensitization or healthy control sets, expanded TCRs formed significantly more large CDR3 similarity clusters, which is consistent with antigen-driven responses. After repeated subsampling, changes were observed in the strength of the expansion versus patch-test correlation and in the threshold at which the correlation became significant. Patch test score correlated positively with the number of PT1 expanded TCRs, reaching significance at thresholds 8, 16 and 32 but not at 4. No change with DPC sensitization was found in the number of TCRs above 1 in 1000 frequency, and no evidence of global repertoire structure alterations was found.

The time point label of this sample denotes: pre-sensitization, week 0. The meaning of the sample's treatment or condition label: therapeutic diphenylcyclopropenone sensitization with weekly scalp DPC. At every patch-test visit, the blood draw took place before the patch test was put on. Patients were eligible if aged 18 to 70, diagnosed with alopecia and judged suitable for DPC therapy, and pregnant patients were excluded. Total RNA was extracted from unfractionated whole blood that had been collected in Tempus Blood RNA tubes. Comment on this clonotype: No cognate antigen has been identified for it. No base quality information exists; no much larger clone differs at one position.

To prepare the library, RACE was applied. TCRdb names NextSeq 500 as the instrument used. Library preparation attached unique molecular identifiers to individual cDNA molecules for quantitative, reproducible TCR counting. From each blood RNA sample, both TCR alpha and TCR beta chains were sequenced. The paper's processing steps were these. A median of roughly 99,000 TCRs per sample was observed, with a range of about 23,224 to 690,600. The Decombinator software suite was used to annotate the V, J and CDR3 of the TCR reads. For the PS versus PT1 abundance plots, all samples were subsampled to the same number of TCRs (28,000). TCRs were defined as expanded if absent before sensitization and observed at least eight times at the 2-week time point. TCRdb's own reprocessing of the public reads used fastp at Q25 and MiXCR and kept productive beta chains. Rows are combined by CDR3 protein, so each entry shows the most common genes and DNA. The V and J calls here are based on TCRdb, not the publication. This sample is represented by about 59,000 distinct CDR3 sequences; 10% to 12% of them were singletons. Clones ranked in the top ten supply roughly 4% of the sample.

V loses 4 bases, J loses 4 bases, and the germline ends lie 14 bases apart. Spanning cysteine to phenylalanine, the CDR3 consists of 14 amino acids. Of the read, only the CDR3 DNA is kept; its 42 bases are in frame from base 1. As encoded in the germline V gene, CDR1 is SGHDT while CDR2 is YYEEEE. This clonotype was sampled from a woman aged 40 to 49 with alopecia areata. Some clones in this sample may be carry-over from other donors' samples. The sample consisted of whole blood, taken in connection with sensitization to the hapten diphenylcyclopropenone (DPC). The V and J genes are TRBV5-6 and TRBJ1-2, with the D gene not clear enough to name. The CDR3 region: CASSRPDGRYGYTF. The nucleotides read TGTGCCAGCAGCCGCCCGGACGGACGCTATGGCTACACCTTC.